This TCR beta chain is drawn from a study of blood T cell repertoires in COVID-19. Assay: immunoSEQ multiplex PCR; the TCRdb copy retains only in-frame clones and omits some. The table shows 150,000 or so clones, with roughly 80% occurring only once. With 4 bases clipped from V and 8 bases from J, the junction kept 7 bases outside the gene matches. Germline lookup yields CDR1 SGHNT and CDR2 YENEEA. CDR3 size: 14 residues. The sample was peripheral blood. The chain combines TRBV11-3 with TRBJ2-1; 8 positions agree with TRBD1. The receptor was isolated from an older woman with COVID-19, enrolled during active disease. The CDR3 loop reads CASSSRTGSYEQFF. The CDR3 DNA reads as TGTGCCAGCAGCTCCCGGACAGGGAGCTATGAGCAGTTCTTC.